This record looks at one TCR beta chain sequence and its context. The data are from a study of patients and donors after allogeneic stem cell transplantation. TCRdb analysed the RT-PCR reads with MiXCR anew, one entry per CDR3 protein. The sample comprises 400,000 to 500,000 distinct CDR3 sequences, around 16% of which are singletons, and 7% to 7.5% rests with the top ten. The CDR3 extends over 13 amino acids. J was trimmed by 4 bases and V by 3 bases; bases with no gene match: 2. Germline V lookup: CDR1 SGHAT, CDR2 FQDESV (reference sequence). The sample was blood, either unsorted or a sorted T cell fraction (not recorded which). The chain carries TRBV11-1 and TRBJ2-5; 7 nucleotides match TRBD1. This receptor was identified in a human donor who was either an allogeneic HSCT recipient or a stem cell or donor lymphocyte infusion donor (not recorded which). It is not recorded whose cells these are; they may come from a transplant donor. CDR3 region: CASSLGQPETQYF. The CDR3 bases are TGTGCCAGCAGCTTGGGACAGCCAGAGACCCAGTACTTC. Combining the CDR3 with reference TRBV11-1 and TRBJ2-5 gives the whole variable domain EAEVAQSPRYKITEKSQAVAFWCDPISGHATLYWYRQILGQGPELLVQFQDESVVDDSQLPKDRFSAERLKGVDSTLKIQPAELGDSAMYLCASSLGQPETQYFGPGTRLLVL.